This T cell receptor (beta chain) was recorded in a study of identical twins. This clonotype was observed many times. The germline CDR1 and CDR2 sequences are SGDLS and YYNGEE. This CDR3 is 12 amino acids long. The V end lost 3 bases, the J end lost 1 base, and 4 bases lay between the germline ends. Unique molecular identifiers were present on cDNA, and template switching added a universal primer site. TCRdb re-called the 5' RACE reads through MiXCR, storing one row per CDR3 protein. Of some 690,000 distinct CDR3 sequences in the sample, about 20% were seen once. These records were also assigned to another study, of T cells expressing NK-cell markers. As that study records: Once again these clonotypes came out on top in the CD3+CD56-NKG2C+ fraction of a few donors.

The TCR comes from a woman aged 18-29 years in good health. Sequencing input: PBMCs. This sequence joins TRBV9 and TRBJ2-5, with D uncertain. The CDR3 nucleotides read TGTGCCAGCAGCGGGGTCCAAGAGACCCAGTACTTC. It encodes CASSGVQETQYF.